This note documents a single T cell receptor beta chain sequence. Its antigen remains unidentified. Germline loops: CDR1 SGHRS, CDR2 YFSETQ. CDR3 length: 14 residues. Trimming removed 2 bases from V and 4 bases from J; junction bases left unmatched: 2. This record comes from a study of OX40 agonist ivuxolimab in advanced cancers. General study points: Patients who responded partially at 0.1-3.0 mg/kg showed clonal expansion ranking among the lowest.

Excluded were patients having autoimmune disease history or systemic immunosuppression. Sequenced by immunoSEQ multiplex PCR; TCRdb stores in-frame clones only, minus some. The sample holds some 70,000 clones, about 91% seen once. The specimen comprised CD4+ or CD8+ T cells sorted from blood, sampled in a trial of the OX40 agonist ivuxolimab. The TCR was taken from an adult with an advanced solid tumor such as melanoma, head and neck, liver or kidney cancer. The V gene is TRBV5-1, the J gene TRBJ2-3, with 9 bases aligning to TRBD2. As DNA, the CDR3 is TGCGCCAGCAGCTTTAGCGGGGGAGCAGATACGCAGTATTTT. The encoded protein is CASSFSGGADTQYF.